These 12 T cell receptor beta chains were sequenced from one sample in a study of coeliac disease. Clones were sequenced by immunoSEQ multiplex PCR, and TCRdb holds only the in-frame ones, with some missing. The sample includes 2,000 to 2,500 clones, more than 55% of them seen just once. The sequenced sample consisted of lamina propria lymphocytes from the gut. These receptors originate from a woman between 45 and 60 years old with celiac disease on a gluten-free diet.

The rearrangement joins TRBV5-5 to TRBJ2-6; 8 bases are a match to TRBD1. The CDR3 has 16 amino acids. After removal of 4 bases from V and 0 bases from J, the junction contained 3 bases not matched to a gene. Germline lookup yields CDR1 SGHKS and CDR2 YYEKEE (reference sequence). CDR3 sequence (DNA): TGTGCCAGCAGCCGACAGGGGAGCTCTGGGGCCAACGTCCTGACTTTC. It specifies CASSRQGSSGANVLTF.

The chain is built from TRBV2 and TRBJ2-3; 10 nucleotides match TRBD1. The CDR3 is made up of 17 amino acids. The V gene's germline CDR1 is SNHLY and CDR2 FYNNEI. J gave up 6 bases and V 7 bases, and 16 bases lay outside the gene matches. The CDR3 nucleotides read TGTGCCAGCACCTTCCGGGACAGGGGCCCCGCTTCTGATACGCAGTATTTT. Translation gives CASTFRDRGPASDTQYF.

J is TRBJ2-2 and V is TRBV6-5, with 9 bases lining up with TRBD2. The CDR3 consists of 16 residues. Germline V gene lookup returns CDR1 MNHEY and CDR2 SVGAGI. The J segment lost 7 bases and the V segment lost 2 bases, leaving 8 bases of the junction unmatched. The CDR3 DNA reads TGTGCCAGCAGTTACGGTGCGGGGGGGGTTCACGGGGAGCTGTTTTTT. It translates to CASSYGAGGVHGELFF.

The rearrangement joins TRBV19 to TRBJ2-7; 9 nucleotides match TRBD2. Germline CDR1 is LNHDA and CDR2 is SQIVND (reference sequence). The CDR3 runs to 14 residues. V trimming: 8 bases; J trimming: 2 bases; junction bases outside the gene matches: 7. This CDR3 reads CASRDSGGTYEQYF. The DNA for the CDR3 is TGTGCCAGTCGGGATAGCGGGGGAACCTACGAGCAGTACTTC.

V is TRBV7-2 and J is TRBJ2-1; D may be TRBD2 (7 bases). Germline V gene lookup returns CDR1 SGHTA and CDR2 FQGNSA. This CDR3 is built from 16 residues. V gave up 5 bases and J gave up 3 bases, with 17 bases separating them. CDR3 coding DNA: TGTGCCAGCAGCCCCTTTTTAGGGGGGGGCTACAATGAGCAGTTCTTC. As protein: CASSPFLGGGYNEQFF.

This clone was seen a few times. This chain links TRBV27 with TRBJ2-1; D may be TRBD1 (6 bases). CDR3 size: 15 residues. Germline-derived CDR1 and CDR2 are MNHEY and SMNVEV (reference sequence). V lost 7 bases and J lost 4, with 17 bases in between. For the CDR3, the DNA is TGTGCCAGCAATAGGACAGCCCGGAGATACAATGAGCAGTTCTTC. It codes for CASNRTARRYNEQFF.

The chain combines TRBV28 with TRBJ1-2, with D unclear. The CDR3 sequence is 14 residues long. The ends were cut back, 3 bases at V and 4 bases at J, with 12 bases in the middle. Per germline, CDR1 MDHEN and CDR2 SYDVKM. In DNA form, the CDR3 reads TGTGCCAGCAGTTTGAAACCAGTCCTCTATGGCTACACCTTC. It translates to CASSLKPVLYGYTF.

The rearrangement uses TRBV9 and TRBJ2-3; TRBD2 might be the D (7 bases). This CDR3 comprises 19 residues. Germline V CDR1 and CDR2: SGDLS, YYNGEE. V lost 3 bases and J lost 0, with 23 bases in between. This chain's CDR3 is CASSARGADVSFSTDTQYF. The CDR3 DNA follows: TGTGCCAGCAGCGCCCGGGGGGCCGATGTTTCTTTTAGCACAGATACGCAGTATTTT.

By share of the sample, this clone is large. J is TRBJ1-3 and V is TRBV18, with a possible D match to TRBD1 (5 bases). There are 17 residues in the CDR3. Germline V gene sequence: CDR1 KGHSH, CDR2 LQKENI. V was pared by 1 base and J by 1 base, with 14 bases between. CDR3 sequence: CASSPLQGRRSGNTIYF. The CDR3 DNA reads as TGTGCCAGCTCACCACTGCAGGGTCGGCGTTCTGGAAACACCATATATTTT.

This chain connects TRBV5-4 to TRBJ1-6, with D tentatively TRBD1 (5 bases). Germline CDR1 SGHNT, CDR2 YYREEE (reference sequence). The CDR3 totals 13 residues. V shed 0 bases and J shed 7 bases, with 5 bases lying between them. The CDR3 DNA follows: TGTGCCAGCAGCTTGGACAGGAATTCACCCCTCCACTTT. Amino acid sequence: CASSLDRNSPLHF.

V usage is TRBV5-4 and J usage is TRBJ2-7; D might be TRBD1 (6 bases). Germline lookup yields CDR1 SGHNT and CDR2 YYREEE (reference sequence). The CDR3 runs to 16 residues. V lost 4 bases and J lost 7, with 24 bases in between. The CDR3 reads CASSAPPTGTSEEQYF. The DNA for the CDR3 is TGTGCCAGCAGCGCCCCCCCCACAGGGACGTCTGAAGAGCAGTACTTC. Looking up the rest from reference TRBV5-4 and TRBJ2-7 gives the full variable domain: ETGVTQSPTHLIKTRGQQVTLRCSSQSGHNTVSWYQQALGQGPQFIFQYYREEENGRGNFPPRFSGLQFPNYSSELNVNALELDDSALYLCASSAPPTGTSEEQYFGPGTRLTVT.

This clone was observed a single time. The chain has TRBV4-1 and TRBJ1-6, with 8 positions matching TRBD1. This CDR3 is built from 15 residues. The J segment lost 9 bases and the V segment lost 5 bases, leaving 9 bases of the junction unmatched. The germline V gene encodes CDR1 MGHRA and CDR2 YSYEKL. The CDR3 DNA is TGCGCCAGCAGCTCATCTCAGGGGGCAGTTTCACCCCTCCACTTT. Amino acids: CASSSSQGAVSPLHF.